A single sample gave rise to the 31 T cell receptor beta chains below, sequenced in a study of identical twins. TCRdb used MiXCR to reprocess the 5' RACE reads, holding one entry per CDR3 protein. This sample yields 1.5 million to 2 million distinct CDR3 sequences, of which around 33% are seen a single time; about 0.27% belongs to the top ten. Sequenced material: cord blood. Receptor source: a newborn girl in good health.

The rearrangement uses TRBV20-1 and TRBJ2-7, with D possibly being TRBD1 (7 bases). The CDR3 runs to 19 residues. Trimming took off 2 bases at V and 3 bases at J, with 29 bases between the two ends. Germline assignment: CDR1 DFQATT and CDR2 SNEGSKA (reference sequence). CDR3: CSARSDRRQGGTHFYEQYF. As DNA, the CDR3 is TGCAGTGCTAGAAGTGATAGGCGGCAGGGGGGCACCCATTTCTACGAGCAGTACTTC.

This clonotype was counted a few times. The CDR3 sequence is CASSSSQGGTEAFF. In DNA, the CDR3 is TGTGCCAGCAGCTCGTCGCAGGGGGGCACTGAAGCTTTCTTT. The chain recombines TRBV6-6 with TRBJ1-1, with TRBD1 matching 7 bases. The germline V gene encodes CDR1 MNHNY and CDR2 SVGAGI (reference sequence). With V trimmed by 6 bases and J by 4 bases, 8 bases remained unmatched. This CDR3 is built from 14 residues.

This clonotype was seen a handful of times. The J gene is TRBJ2-1, the V gene TRBV27; 9 nucleotides line up with TRBD1. The CDR3 is made up of 14 amino acids. Per the germline V gene, CDR1 is MNHEY and CDR2 is SMNVEV (reference sequence). V lost 2 bases to trimming and J lost 6 bases; unmatched junction nucleotides: 2. The CDR3 DNA follows: TGTGCCAGCAGTTTAAAGACAGGGGGCAATGAGCAGTTCTTC. Translation gives CASSLKTGGNEQFF.

This clonotype was recorded a few times. J is TRBJ1-1 and V is TRBV9; D is perhaps TRBD1 (5 bases). The CDR3 contains 16 residues. V lost 3 bases and J 4 bases, leaving 19 bases between the germline ends. Germline V gene sequence: CDR1 SGDLS, CDR2 YYNGEE. The CDR3 loop is CASSATSPGLFTEAFF. The CDR3 DNA follows: TGTGCCAGCAGCGCGACTAGTCCGGGACTGTTCACTGAAGCTTTCTTT.

V is TRBV27 and J is TRBJ2-3; weak D call: TRBD2 (6 bases). This CDR3 comprises 15 residues. CDR1 is MNHEY and CDR2 is SMNVEV in the germline V gene (reference sequence). V lost 0 bases and J 6 bases, leaving 13 bases between the germline ends. The CDR3 nucleotides are TGTGCCAGCAGTTTATCGCGGGGCAGATCTGATACGCAGTATTTT. This encodes CASSLSRGRSDTQYF.

This clonotype was seen more than once but under ten times. The chain employs TRBV14 and TRBJ1-1; 7 positions agree with TRBD1. This CDR3 contains 18 residues. Germline assignment: CDR1 SGHDN and CDR2 FVKESK. V lost 3 bases and J lost 4; bases outside the gene matches: 17. CDR3 coding DNA: TGTGCCAGCAGCCAGGTCTTACAGGGGCCTCGGGTGGGCACTGAAGCTTTCTTT. Protein sequence: CASSQVLQGPRVGTEAFF.

The V gene is TRBV7-2, the J gene TRBJ2-1; D not resolved. CDR3 length: 14 amino acids. Trimming removed 1 base at V and 10 bases at J, with 14 bases between. Per germline, CDR1 SGHTA and CDR2 FQGNSA. The CDR3 DNA follows: TGTGCCAGCAGCTTAGGGGCAGGACCCTACGAGCAGTTCTTC. Translation gives CASSLGAGPYEQFF.

The V call is TRBV2, the J call TRBJ2-3; D call uncertain. V was cut by 5 bases and J by 2 bases, with 8 bases left in between. This CDR3 spans 13 amino acids. Germline V gives CDR1 SNHLY, CDR2 FYNNEI. CDR3 sequence: CASSYLHTDTQYF. CDR3 coding DNA: TGTGCCAGCAGTTACCTTCACACAGATACGCAGTATTTT.

In this sample, this clonotype turned up many times. This chain links TRBV12-3 or TRBV12-4 with TRBJ2-7; D may be TRBD1 (6 bases). The CDR3 extends over 16 amino acids. V lost 8 bases and J 0 bases, leaving 20 bases between the germline ends. As DNA, the CDR3 is TGTGCCAGCTCCCCTGGACAGAGAAAGAGCTCCTACGAGCAGTACTTC. This translates into CASSPGQRKSSYEQYF.

With respect to this clonotype: One junction end disagrees with the germline gene, perhaps due to a read error. The V call is TRBV6-6, the J call TRBJ2-1; TRBD2 matches at 9 bases. CDR3 length equals 14 residues. From germline, CDR1 is MNHNY and CDR2 SVGAGI (reference sequence). The CDR3 DNA reads TGTGCCAGCACTTTAGCGGGAGTGAGGAATGGGCAGTTCTTC. This translates into CASTLAGVRNGQFF.

This clonotype has just a few counts. The rearrangement joins TRBV7-9 to TRBJ1-2; D may be TRBD1 (5 bases). This CDR3 is built from 15 residues. Between the trimmed V and J ends, which lost 4 bases and 2 bases, there was a span of 14 bases. CDR1 and CDR2 (germline): SEHNR, FQNEAQ (reference sequence). This chain's CDR3 is CASSSLKGINYGYTF. For the CDR3, the DNA is TGTGCCAGCAGCTCCCTTAAGGGGATCAACTATGGCTACACCTTC.

This clonotype turned up a few times. The chain carries TRBV14 and TRBJ2-7, with D possibly being TRBD1 or TRBD2 (5 bases each). This CDR3 spans 19 amino acids. Trimming took 0 bases from V and 7 from J, leaving 28 bases between them. Germline V CDR1 and CDR2: SGHDN, FVKESK. DNA of the CDR3: TGTGCCAGCAGCCAAGATCCCCCTTGGGCTAGCACAGGTTACAATGAGCAGTACTTC. Translation gives CASSQDPPWASTGYNEQYF.

This clonotype was observed a handful of times. V and J are TRBV6-6 and TRBJ2-1; D remains ambiguous. Between the trimmed V and J ends, which lost 2 bases and 3 bases, there was a span of 5 bases. This CDR3 has 13 amino acids. The germline V gene has CDR1 MNHNY and CDR2 SVGAGI (reference sequence). CDR3: CASSYENYNEQFF. CDR3 nucleotides: TGTGCCAGCAGTTACGAAAACTACAATGAGCAGTTCTTC.

The V gene is TRBV6-1, the J gene TRBJ1-3; D gene unclear. There are 14 residues in the CDR3. The germline V and J ends were trimmed by 0 bases and 5 bases, with 8 bases remaining between them. CDR1 is MNHNS and CDR2 is SASEGT in the germline V gene. CDR3 nucleotides: TGTGCCAGCAGTGAAGCAGGAGAGCGAAACACCATATATTTT. Its protein product is CASSEAGERNTIYF.

V gene TRBV9 combines with J gene TRBJ2-5; 9 positions match TRBD2. From germline, CDR1 is SGDLS and CDR2 YYNGEE. The CDR3 runs 15 residues. With V trimmed by 5 bases and J by 5 bases, 10 bases remained unmatched. For the CDR3, the DNA is TGTGCCAGCAGTGCCGGGACTAGCCTCATCGAGACCCAGTACTTC. This sequence encodes CASSAGTSLIETQYF.

The rearrangement links TRBV4-1 to TRBJ2-1; 14 bases are shared with TRBD2. CDR1 and CDR2 (germline): MGHRA, YSYEKL. The CDR3 is made up of 18 amino acids. The trim removed 2 bases at V and 0 bases at J, leaving 3 bases unmatched. Here the CDR3 reads CASSQRTSGGNSYNEQFF. Written as DNA, the CDR3 is TGCGCCAGCAGCCAAAGGACTAGCGGGGGGAACTCCTACAATGAGCAGTTCTTC.

Concerning this clonotype: Germline and junction disagree at one end, which may indicate a read error. The chain couples TRBV9 to TRBJ1-2, with 8 bases aligning to TRBD1. Per the germline V gene, CDR1 is SGDLS and CDR2 is YYNGEE. This CDR3 contains 14 residues. CDR3 loop: CVSSVRLTGEGYTF. The CDR3 region has the DNA TGTGTCAGCAGCGTAAGGTTGACAGGGGAAGGCTACACCTTC.

The genes are TRBV2 and TRBJ2-2, with 8 bases aligning to TRBD1. CDR1 is SNHLY and CDR2 is FYNNEI in the germline V gene. The CDR3 loop spans 15 amino acids. The V segment lost 5 bases and the J segment 6 bases; nucleotides outside the gene matches: 8. The CDR3 loop is CASSSSGGGSGELFF. DNA of the CDR3: TGTGCCAGCAGTTCATCAGGGGGCGGGTCCGGGGAGCTGTTTTTT.

The chain carries TRBV20-1 and TRBJ1-5; possibly TRBD1 for D (5 bases). The V gene lost 2 bases and the J gene lost 2 bases, with 10 bases spanning the gap. The CDR3 sequence is 14 residues long. Germline CDR1 is DFQATT and CDR2 is SNEGSKA (reference sequence). The chain's CDR3 is CSARSGTGNQPQHF. CDR3 sequence (DNA): TGCAGTGCTAGATCGGGGACCGGCAATCAGCCCCAGCATTTT.

With respect to this clonotype: Germline is not matched at one junction end, which may reflect a read error. CDR3 in DNA: TGCGCAAGCAGCTGGCGGACAGTCGACAATTCACCCCTCCACTTT. This gives the protein CASSWRTVDNSPLHF. The rearrangement joins TRBV5-1 to TRBJ1-6; D is possibly TRBD1 (6 bases). CDR3 length equals 15 residues. CDR1 SGHRS and CDR2 YFSETQ come from the germline V gene.

The chain has TRBV5-6 and TRBJ1-2; 9 nucleotides align to TRBD1. Germline lookup yields CDR1 SGHDT and CDR2 YYEEEE. This CDR3 is 15 amino acids long. Trimming removed 1 base from V and 2 bases from J; junction bases left unmatched: 3. Written as DNA, the CDR3 is TGTGCCAGCAGCTTGTATGGGACAGGGAACTATGGCTACACCTTC. Its protein product is CASSLYGTGNYGYTF.

The chain is built from TRBV28 and TRBJ2-7, with D possibly called TRBD1 or TRBD2 (6 bases each). The germline V gene encodes CDR1 MDHEN and CDR2 SYDVKM. This CDR3 comprises 14 residues. Trimming took 10 bases from V and 5 from J, leaving 21 bases between them. The CDR3 DNA is TGTGCCATTAGGGGGGAGAGGGAGTTGGACGAGCAGTACTTC. This translates into CAIRGERELDEQYF. The whole variable domain, remainder taken from reference TRBV28 and TRBJ2-7, is DVKVTQSSRYLVKRTGEKVFLECVQDMDHENMFWYRQDPGLGLRLIYFSYDVKMKEKGDIPEGYSVSREKKERFSLILESASTNQTSMYLCAIRGERELDEQYFGPGTRLTVT.

This rearrangement joins TRBV13 to TRBJ1-1; 7 bases are shared with TRBD1. The length of the CDR3 is 11 residues. Germline V gene lookup returns CDR1 PRHDT and CDR2 FYEKMQ (reference sequence). V dropped 7 bases and J dropped 11; count of bases not matched to a gene: 7. Here the CDR3 DNA reads TGTGCCAGCACGGGAGACAGGGAGGCTTTCTTT. It codes for CASTGDREAFF.

There are many counts of this clonotype. For the CDR3, the DNA is TGTGCCAGCAGTTACCAGAGGTATCAGCCCCAGCATTTT. Protein sequence: CASSYQRYQPQHF. The chain has TRBV6-5 and TRBJ1-5, with D hard to call. Germline V CDR1 and CDR2: MNHEY, SVGAGI. Trimming cost V 2 bases and J 5 bases, with 7 bases left between them. This CDR3 is 13 amino acids long.

The rearrangement joins TRBV20-1 to TRBJ1-1; D is unresolved. Trimming stripped 5 bases from V and 1 base from J, with 14 bases between. Germline V lookup: CDR1 DFQATT, CDR2 SNEGSKA (reference sequence). The CDR3 length is 14 residues. The CDR3, as DNA: TGCAGTGCTGGGATTGGCCCTTGGAACACTGAAGCTTTCTTT. Translation: CSAGIGPWNTEAFF.

This chain joins TRBV15 and TRBJ2-3; tentatively, D is TRBD1 or TRBD2 (5 bases each). The CDR3 has 14 amino acids. With 0 bases removed from V and 6 bases from J, the gap between germline ends came to 10 bases. Germline assignment: CDR1 LNHNV and CDR2 YYDKDF (reference sequence). This CDR3 reads CATSRDRGVDTQYF. CDR3 bases: TGTGCCACCAGCAGAGATCGAGGGGTGGATACGCAGTATTTT.

This clonotype came up a few times. The chain links TRBV7-9 to TRBJ1-5; D gene unclear. CDR1 and CDR2 (germline): SEHNR, FQNEAQ (reference sequence). The CDR3 extends over 15 amino acids. V lost 5 bases to trimming and J lost 6 bases, with 17 bases between them. The CDR3 region is CASSEGARWCQPQHF. The CDR3 nucleotides read TGTGCCAGCAGCGAGGGTGCCCGGTGGTGTCAGCCCCAGCATTTT. Full variable domain (missing parts from reference TRBV7-9 and TRBJ1-5): DTGVSQNPRHKITKRGQNVTFRCDPISEHNRLYWYRQTLGQGPEFLTYFQNEAQLEKSRLLSDRFSAERPKGSFSTLEIQRTEQGDSAMYLCASSEGARWCQPQHFGDGTRLSIL.

The chain recombines TRBV28 with TRBJ2-7; 7 nucleotides line up with TRBD1. Germline V gives CDR1 MDHEN, CDR2 SYDVKM. Trimming took 6 bases from V and 7 from J; bases not matched to a gene: 9. The CDR3 extends over 13 amino acids. The chain's CDR3 is CASRPGQRREQYF. CDR3 DNA sequence: TGTGCCAGCAGGCCGGGACAGCGAAGAGAGCAGTACTTC.

The chain joins TRBV29-1 to TRBJ1-2; D uncertain. This CDR3 is 9 amino acids long. V lost 4 bases and J lost 8, with 5 bases in between. Germline assignment: CDR1 SQVTM and CDR2 ANQGSEA. CDR3 nucleotide sequence: TGCAGCGTTGTCCCCGGCTACACCTTC. Its protein is CSVVPGYTF.

The sample holds a few counts of this clonotype. The chain couples TRBV3-1 to TRBJ2-1; D is unclear. The germline gives CDR1 LGHDT, CDR2 YNNKEL (reference sequence). CDR3 length: 11 residues. V lost 4 bases, J lost 9 bases, and 7 bases lay in between. In DNA, the CDR3 is TGTGCCAGCAGCCGTCGGTCTGAGCAGTTCTTC. This gives the protein CASSRRSEQFF.

This clonotype was recorded only once. J is TRBJ1-2 and V is TRBV28, with 10 bases identical to TRBD1. Unmatched junction bases numbered 11, after V lost 6 bases and J lost 7 bases. CDR1 and CDR2 (germline): MDHEN, SYDVKM. This CDR3 has 15 amino acids. The CDR3 coding sequence is TGTGCCAGCAGCCTCCCGGGACAGGGGTTTGCTGGCTACACCTTC. Its translation is CASSLPGQGFAGYTF.